This TCR beta chain was recovered during a study of shared clonotypes between healthy human individuals. Generated by immunoSEQ multiplex PCR, the TCRdb table keeps only in-frame clones and is missing some. The sample consists of millions of clones, 85% to 95% of them appearing once. The TCR originated in a man aged 18 to 30 in good health. Sequenced material: naive CD4+ T cells sorted from blood. As to subset: CD45RA+ positively selected.

The CDR3 DNA is TGTGCCAGCAGCCGACAGGGGACTCCCTACAATGAGCAGTTCTTC. As protein: CASSRQGTPYNEQFF. V usage is TRBV11-2 and J usage is TRBJ2-1, with 8 bases identical to TRBD1. Per germline, CDR1 SGHAT and CDR2 FQNNGV. CDR3 length: 15 residues. Germline trimming cut 5 bases from V and 2 bases from J; bases unmatched to any gene: 5.